These 20 T cell receptor beta chains were all obtained from the same sample, sequenced in a study of cytomegalovirus exposure and HLA in healthy donors. With 60 Vbeta and 13 Jbeta primers, the PCR was carried out. The repertoire was sequenced with immunoSEQ multiplex PCR; TCRdb's copy has only in-frame clones and lacks some. The table records about 140,000 clones, less than 90% of them present only once. The sample consisted of PBMCs. These receptors came from a boy between 2 and 10 years old in good health and CMV-seronegative.

This chain connects TRBV28 to TRBJ1-1, with a possible D match to TRBD1 (6 bases). This CDR3 contains 16 residues. V dropped 1 base and J dropped 0 bases, with 12 bases sitting between them. Germline V gene sequence: CDR1 MDHEN, CDR2 SYDVKM. The CDR3, as DNA: TGTGCCAGCAGTTTATTGGTGACAGGATTGAACACTGAAGCTTTCTTT. This gives the protein CASSLLVTGLNTEAFF.

This chain links TRBV4-2 with TRBJ2-2; TRBD2 aligns across 8 bases. Trimming at V came to 4 bases and at J to 1 base, leaving 8 bases not matched to a gene. CDR3 length: 17 residues. Germline values: CDR1 LGHNA, CDR2 YNFKEQ. The CDR3 nucleotides are TGTGCCAGCAGCCCAAAACTTAGCGGGGTGAACACCGGGGAGCTGTTTTTT. Amino acids: CASSPKLSGVNTGELFF.

The chain links TRBV9 to TRBJ2-2; 7 bases map to TRBD1. CDR3 length: 13 amino acids. Germline V lookup: CDR1 SGDLS, CDR2 YYNGEE. After removal of 3 bases from V and 7 bases from J, the junction contained 3 bases not matched to a gene. The CDR3 region is CASSADRDGELFF. CDR3 DNA: TGTGCCAGCAGCGCAGACAGGGACGGGGAGCTGTTTTTT.

A remark on this clone: This sample also contains other DNA sequences that code for the same CDR3. The CDR3 here is CSVEVRSTDTQYF. In DNA form, the CDR3 reads TGCAGCGTTGAGGTCAGAAGCACAGATACGCAGTATTTT. V gene TRBV29-1 combines with J gene TRBJ2-3, with D hard to call. The CDR3 extends over 13 amino acids. The germline V and J ends were trimmed by 3 bases and 0 bases, with 7 bases remaining between them. Germline-derived CDR1 and CDR2 are SQVTM and ANQGSEA.

V gene TRBV6-5 combines with J gene TRBJ1-1, with D possibly being TRBD1 (5 bases). Germline assignment: CDR1 MNHEY and CDR2 SVGAGI. CDR3 length: 13 amino acids. V was trimmed by 8 bases and J by 6 bases, leaving 16 bases between them. CDR3 in DNA: TGTGCCAGCGGGGGGGGACCGGACGCTGAAGCTTTCTTT. This sequence encodes CASGGGPDAEAFF.

V gene TRBV10-3 combines with J gene TRBJ2-1; TRBD2 might be the D (5 bases). V shed 2 bases and J shed 5 bases, with 13 bases lying between them. Germline CDR1 and CDR2: ENHRY and SYGVKD. The CDR3 extends over 15 amino acids. DNA of the CDR3: TGTGCCATCAGTGAGCCGGTACTAGGAAACAATGAGCAGTTCTTC. Amino acids: CAISEPVLGNNEQFF.

The chain joins TRBV15 to TRBJ2-1; possible D gene TRBD2, 8 bases. Germline V gives CDR1 LNHNV, CDR2 YYDKDF (reference sequence). The CDR3 has 16 residues. The V end was cut by 3 bases, the J end by 6 bases, with 18 bases between. The CDR3 reads CATSRSREGAFNEQFF. The CDR3 nucleotides are TGTGCCACCAGCAGGTCCCGGGAGGGGGCCTTCAATGAGCAGTTCTTC.

The chain recombines TRBV11-3 with TRBJ2-3, with 7 bases matching TRBD2. The CDR3 covers 15 residues. V shed 4 bases, J shed 2 bases, and the junction held 6 bases outside the gene matches. The germline gives CDR1 SGHNT, CDR2 YENEEA. CDR3 in DNA: TGTGCCAGCAGCTCAGGGCGGGGGACCACAGATACGCAGTATTTT. Translation: CASSSGRGTTDTQYF.

The chain combines TRBV6-5 with TRBJ2-1; D unclear. This CDR3 has 14 amino acids. Germline V gives CDR1 MNHEY, CDR2 SVGAGI. V dropped 5 bases and J dropped 2 bases, with 10 bases sitting between them. CDR3 nucleotides: TGTGCCAGCAGTCCAGGTGGCCCCTACAATGAGCAGTTCTTC. Translated, it gives CASSPGGPYNEQFF.

The rearrangement joins TRBV6-5 to TRBJ2-7; 9 bases are a match to TRBD2. Germline V CDR1 and CDR2: MNHEY, SVGAGI. The CDR3 is 12 residues long. V shed 6 bases and J 6 bases; nucleotides not matched to a gene: 3. CDR3: CASSRSGSEQYF. CDR3 DNA: TGTGCCAGCAGCCGTAGCGGGAGCGAGCAGTACTTC.

The gene calls are TRBV7-3 and TRBJ2-5, with TRBD1 matching 9 bases. Germline CDR1 is SGHTA and CDR2 is FQGTGA. The CDR3 contains 14 residues. The ends lost 6 bases at V and 5 bases at J; junction bases unmatched: 7. Here the CDR3 reads CASSSTGGRETQYF. The CDR3 region has the DNA TGTGCCAGCAGTTCGACAGGGGGACGGGAGACCCAGTACTTC. Full variable domain (rest looked up from reference TRBV7-3 and TRBJ2-5): GAGVSQTPSNKVTEKGKYVELRCDPISGHTALYWYRQSLGQGPEFLIYFQGTGAADDSGLPNDRFFAVRPEGSVSTLKIQRTERGDSAVYLCASSSTGGRETQYFGPGTRLLVL.

The chain recombines TRBV10-3 with TRBJ2-5; a possible D gene is TRBD1 (7 bases). Trimming removed 11 bases from V and 5 bases from J, with 15 bases in between. The CDR3 totals 12 residues. Germline assignment: CDR1 ENHRY and CDR2 SYGVKD. This CDR3 reads CAVTGAGETQYF. CDR3 DNA sequence: TGTGCCGTAACAGGGGCGGGGGAGACCCAGTACTTC.

The chain links TRBV6-5 to TRBJ1-3, with D uncertain. Trimming removed 2 bases at V and 11 bases at J, with 13 bases between. CDR1 and CDR2 (germline): MNHEY, SVGAGI. This CDR3 has 13 amino acids. CDR3 protein: CASSYRGARPIYF. CDR3 coding DNA: TGTGCCAGCAGTTACCGAGGAGCCCGCCCCATATATTTT.

This chain links TRBV7-8 with TRBJ2-2; 7 positions agree with TRBD2. Per germline, CDR1 SGHVS and CDR2 FQNEAQ. The V and J ends lost 7 bases and 4 bases, in that order; junction bases with no gene match: 6. The CDR3 is 14 amino acids. CDR3 loop: CASMKRGATGELFF. The CDR3 DNA is TGTGCCAGCATGAAGCGGGGAGCCACCGGGGAGCTGTTTTTT.

V is TRBV6-1 and J is TRBJ1-1; D gene uncertain. V dropped 5 bases and J dropped 4 bases, with 14 bases sitting between them. The germline V gene encodes CDR1 MNHNS and CDR2 SASEGT. This CDR3 is built from 14 residues. The CDR3 sequence is CASSKLEPGTEAFF. In DNA form, the CDR3 reads TGTGCCAGCAGTAAGCTGGAGCCTGGCACTGAAGCTTTCTTT.

This chain uses TRBV6-5 with TRBJ1-5; TRBD1 matches at 9 bases. Germline trimming cut 5 bases from V and 5 bases from J; bases unmatched to any gene: 7. CDR3 size: 15 residues. From germline, CDR1 is MNHEY and CDR2 SVGAGI. The CDR3, as DNA: TGTGCCAGCAGTGTACAGGGGGCTCGGGATCAGCCCCAGCATTTT. Amino acid sequence: CASSVQGARDQPQHF.

This chain uses TRBV28 with TRBJ2-7; D is ambiguous. CDR3 length: 17 residues. Looked up from germline, CDR1 is MDHEN and CDR2 is SYDVKM. Between the trimmed V and J ends, which lost 3 bases and 3 bases, there was a span of 21 bases. CDR3 amino acids: CASSFAPLGTVDYEQYF. The CDR3 region has the DNA TGTGCCAGCAGTTTTGCCCCTCTAGGCACCGTCGACTACGAGCAGTACTTC.

The chain couples TRBV4-2 to TRBJ2-2; D unclear. The length of the CDR3 is 16 residues. Germline V gene lookup returns CDR1 LGHNA and CDR2 YNFKEQ. Trimming took off 1 base at V and 1 base at J, with 10 bases between the two ends. CDR3 residues: CASSQVSTGNTGELFF. As DNA, the CDR3 is TGTGCCAGCAGCCAAGTATCTACGGGGAACACCGGGGAGCTGTTTTTT.

J is TRBJ2-5 and V is TRBV7-9; D perhaps matches TRBD1 (6 bases). The CDR3 spans 13 residues. The V gene's germline CDR1 is SEHNR and CDR2 FQNEAQ (reference sequence). Trimming left V 5 bases short and J 7 bases short, with 14 bases between. The CDR3: CASSGPKTGTQYF. Here the CDR3 DNA reads TGTGCCAGCAGCGGACCGAAGACAGGGACCCAGTACTTC.

The chain has TRBV7-3 and TRBJ2-5; tentative D call: TRBD2 (6 bases). The CDR3 is 15 residues long. Germline CDR1 is SGHTA and CDR2 is FQGTGA. V shed 1 base and J shed 1 base, with 10 bases lying between them. CDR3 loop: CASSLMSGPQETQYF. The DNA of the CDR3 is TGTGCCAGCAGCTTAATGAGCGGGCCCCAAGAGACCCAGTACTTC. Full variable domain (missing parts from reference TRBV7-3 and TRBJ2-5): GAGVSQTPSNKVTEKGKYVELRCDPISGHTALYWYRQSLGQGPEFLIYFQGTGAADDSGLPNDRFFAVRPEGSVSTLKIQRTERGDSAVYLCASSLMSGPQETQYFGPGTRLLVL.